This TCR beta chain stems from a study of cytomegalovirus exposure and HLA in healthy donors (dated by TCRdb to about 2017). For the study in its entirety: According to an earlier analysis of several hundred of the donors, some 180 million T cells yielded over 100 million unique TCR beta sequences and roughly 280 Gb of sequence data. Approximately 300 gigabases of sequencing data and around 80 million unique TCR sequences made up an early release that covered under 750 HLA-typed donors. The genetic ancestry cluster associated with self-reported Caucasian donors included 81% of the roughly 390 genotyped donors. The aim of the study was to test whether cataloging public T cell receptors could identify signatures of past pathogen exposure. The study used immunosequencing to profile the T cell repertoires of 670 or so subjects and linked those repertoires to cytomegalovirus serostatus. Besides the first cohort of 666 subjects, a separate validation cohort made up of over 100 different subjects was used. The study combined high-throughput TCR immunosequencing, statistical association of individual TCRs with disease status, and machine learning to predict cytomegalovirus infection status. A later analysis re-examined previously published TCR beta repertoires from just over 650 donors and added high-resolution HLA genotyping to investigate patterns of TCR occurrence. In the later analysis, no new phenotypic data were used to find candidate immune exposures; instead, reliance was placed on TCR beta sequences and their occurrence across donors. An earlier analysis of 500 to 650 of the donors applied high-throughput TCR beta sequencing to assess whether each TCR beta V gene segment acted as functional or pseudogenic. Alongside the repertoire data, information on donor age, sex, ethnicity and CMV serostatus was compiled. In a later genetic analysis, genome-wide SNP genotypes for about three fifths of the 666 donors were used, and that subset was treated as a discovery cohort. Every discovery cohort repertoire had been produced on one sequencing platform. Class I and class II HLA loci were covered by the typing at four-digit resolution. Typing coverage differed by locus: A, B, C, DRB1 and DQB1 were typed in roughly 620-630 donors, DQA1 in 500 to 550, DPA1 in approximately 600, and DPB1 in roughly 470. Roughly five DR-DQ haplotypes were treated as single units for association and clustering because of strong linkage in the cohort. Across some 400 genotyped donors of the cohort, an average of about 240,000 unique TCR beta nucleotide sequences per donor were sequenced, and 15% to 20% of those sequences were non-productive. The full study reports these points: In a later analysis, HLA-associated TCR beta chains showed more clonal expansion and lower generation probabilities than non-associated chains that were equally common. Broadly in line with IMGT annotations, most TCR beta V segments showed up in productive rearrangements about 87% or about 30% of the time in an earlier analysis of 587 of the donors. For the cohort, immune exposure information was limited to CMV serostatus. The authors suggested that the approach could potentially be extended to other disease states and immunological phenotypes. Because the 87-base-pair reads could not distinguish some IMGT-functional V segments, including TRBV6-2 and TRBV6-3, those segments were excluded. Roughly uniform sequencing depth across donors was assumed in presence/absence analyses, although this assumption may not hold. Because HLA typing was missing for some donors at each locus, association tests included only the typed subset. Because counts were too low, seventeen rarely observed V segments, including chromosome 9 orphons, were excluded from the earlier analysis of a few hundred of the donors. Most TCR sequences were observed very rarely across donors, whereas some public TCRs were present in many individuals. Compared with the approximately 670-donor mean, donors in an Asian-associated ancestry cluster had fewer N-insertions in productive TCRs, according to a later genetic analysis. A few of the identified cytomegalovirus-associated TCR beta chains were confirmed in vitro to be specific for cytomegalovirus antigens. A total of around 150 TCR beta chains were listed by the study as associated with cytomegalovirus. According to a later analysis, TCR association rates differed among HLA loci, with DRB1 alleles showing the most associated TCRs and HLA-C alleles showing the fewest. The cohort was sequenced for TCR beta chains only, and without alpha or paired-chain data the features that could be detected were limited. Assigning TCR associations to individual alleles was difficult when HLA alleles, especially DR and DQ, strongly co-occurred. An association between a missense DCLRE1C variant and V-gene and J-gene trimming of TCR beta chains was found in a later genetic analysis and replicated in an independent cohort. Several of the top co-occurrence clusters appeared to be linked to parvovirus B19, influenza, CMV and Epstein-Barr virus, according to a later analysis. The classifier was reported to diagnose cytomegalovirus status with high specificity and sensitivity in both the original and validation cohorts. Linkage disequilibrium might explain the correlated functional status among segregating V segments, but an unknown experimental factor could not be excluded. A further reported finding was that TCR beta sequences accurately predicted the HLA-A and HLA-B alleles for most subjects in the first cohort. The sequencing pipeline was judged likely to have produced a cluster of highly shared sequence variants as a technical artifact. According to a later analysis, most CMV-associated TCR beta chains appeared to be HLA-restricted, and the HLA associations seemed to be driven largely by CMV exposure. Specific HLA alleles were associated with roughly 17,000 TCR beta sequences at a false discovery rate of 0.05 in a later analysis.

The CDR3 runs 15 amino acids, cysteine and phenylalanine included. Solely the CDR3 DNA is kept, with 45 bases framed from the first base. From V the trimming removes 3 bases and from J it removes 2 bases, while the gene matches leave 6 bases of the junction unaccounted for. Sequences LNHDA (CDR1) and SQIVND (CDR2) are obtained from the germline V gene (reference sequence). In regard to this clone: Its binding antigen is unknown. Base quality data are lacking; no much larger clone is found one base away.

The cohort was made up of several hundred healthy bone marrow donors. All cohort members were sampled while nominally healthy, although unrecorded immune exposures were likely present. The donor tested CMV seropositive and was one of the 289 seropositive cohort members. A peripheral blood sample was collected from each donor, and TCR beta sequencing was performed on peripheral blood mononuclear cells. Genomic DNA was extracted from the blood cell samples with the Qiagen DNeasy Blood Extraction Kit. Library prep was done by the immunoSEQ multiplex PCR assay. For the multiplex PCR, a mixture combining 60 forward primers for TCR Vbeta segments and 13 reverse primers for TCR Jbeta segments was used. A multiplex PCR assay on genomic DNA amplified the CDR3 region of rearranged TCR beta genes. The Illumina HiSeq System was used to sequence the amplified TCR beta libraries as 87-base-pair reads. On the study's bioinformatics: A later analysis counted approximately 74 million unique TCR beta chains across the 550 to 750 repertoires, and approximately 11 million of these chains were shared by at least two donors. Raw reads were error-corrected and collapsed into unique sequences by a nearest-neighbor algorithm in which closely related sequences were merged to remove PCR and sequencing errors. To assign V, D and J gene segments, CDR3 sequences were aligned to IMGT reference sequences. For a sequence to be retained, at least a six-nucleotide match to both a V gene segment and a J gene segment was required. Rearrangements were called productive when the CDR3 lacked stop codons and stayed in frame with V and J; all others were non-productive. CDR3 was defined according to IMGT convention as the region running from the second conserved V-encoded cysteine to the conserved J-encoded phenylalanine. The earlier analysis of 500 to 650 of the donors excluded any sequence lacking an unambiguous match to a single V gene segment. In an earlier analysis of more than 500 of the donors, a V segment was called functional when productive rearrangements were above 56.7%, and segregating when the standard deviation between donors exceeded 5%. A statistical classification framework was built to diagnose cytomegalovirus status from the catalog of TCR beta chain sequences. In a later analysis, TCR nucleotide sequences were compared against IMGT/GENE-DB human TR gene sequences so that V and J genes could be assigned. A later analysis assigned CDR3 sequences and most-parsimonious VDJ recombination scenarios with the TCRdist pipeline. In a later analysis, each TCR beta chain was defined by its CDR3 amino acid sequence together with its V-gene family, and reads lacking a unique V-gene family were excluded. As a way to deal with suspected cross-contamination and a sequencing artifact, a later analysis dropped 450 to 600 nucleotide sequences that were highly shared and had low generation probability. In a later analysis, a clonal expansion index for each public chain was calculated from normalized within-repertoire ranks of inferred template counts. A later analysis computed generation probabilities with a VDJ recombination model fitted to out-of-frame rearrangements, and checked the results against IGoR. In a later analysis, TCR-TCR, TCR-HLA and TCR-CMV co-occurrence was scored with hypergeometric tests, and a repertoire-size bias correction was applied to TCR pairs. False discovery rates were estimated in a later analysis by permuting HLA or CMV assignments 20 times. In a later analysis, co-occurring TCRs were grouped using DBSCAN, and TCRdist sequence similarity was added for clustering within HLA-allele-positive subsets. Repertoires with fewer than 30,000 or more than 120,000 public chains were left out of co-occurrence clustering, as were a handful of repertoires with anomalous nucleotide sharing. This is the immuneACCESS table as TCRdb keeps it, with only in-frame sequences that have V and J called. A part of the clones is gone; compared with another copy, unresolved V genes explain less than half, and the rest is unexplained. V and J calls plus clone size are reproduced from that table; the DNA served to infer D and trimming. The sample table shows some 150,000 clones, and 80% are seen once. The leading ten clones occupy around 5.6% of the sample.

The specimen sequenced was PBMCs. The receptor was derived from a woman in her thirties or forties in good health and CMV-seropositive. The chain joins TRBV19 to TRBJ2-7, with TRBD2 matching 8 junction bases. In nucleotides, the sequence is TGTGCCAGTAGTATGGGCGGACTAGCAGCCTACGAGCAGTACTTC. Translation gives CASSMGGLAAYEQYF.